The 29 T cell receptor beta chains listed next were all sequenced from one sample in a study of regulatory T cells in long-lasting Graves disease. Assembly of TCR beta libraries relied on iRepertoire HTBI primers together with Arm-PCR of CDR3 regions. TCRdb independently ran MiXCR on the multiplex PCR reads; one entry per CDR3 protein. Here the sample spans more than 300,000 distinct CDR3 sequences, roughly 16% being singletons. As for time point: newly diagnosed GD, antithyroid drugs for less than 3 months. Following extraction of RNA from PBMCs, that RNA was used to make the TCR library. Sequenced here: peripheral blood mononuclear cells (PBMCs), sampled at new diagnosis, from a patient treated with antithyroid drugs. Receptors originate from a female donor with Graves disease.

At least ten counts were recorded for this clonotype. The chain joins TRBV28 to TRBJ1-2; 8 bases agree with TRBD1. The CDR3 is 15 residues long. Trimming removed 5 bases from V and 1 base from J; junction bases left unmatched: 6. Germline CDR1 reads MDHEN; CDR2 reads SYDVKM. CDR3 in DNA: TGTGCCAGCAGTCCCGGGACAGGCAGTAACTATGGCTACACCTTC. It codes for CASSPGTGSNYGYTF.

The J gene is TRBJ1-5, the V gene TRBV19; the D gene is possibly TRBD1 (5 bases). The germline V gene has CDR1 LNHDA and CDR2 SQIVND (reference sequence). V shed 5 bases and J shed 2 bases, with 16 bases lying between them. The CDR3 is 16 residues long. The CDR3 coding sequence is TGTGCCAGTAGTGATAGGGGAGGTGATCGCAATCAGCCCCAGCATTTT. As protein: CASSDRGGDRNQPQHF.

The CDR3 reads CASSPTREKLFF. The CDR3 coding sequence is TGTGCCAGCAGTCCGACCCGGGAAAAACTGTTTTTT. This chain uses TRBV2 with TRBJ1-4; no clear D gene. Trimming took off 5 bases at V and 8 bases at J, with 9 bases between the two ends. Germline-derived CDR1 and CDR2 are SNHLY and FYNNEI. The CDR3 has 12 amino acids.

This clonotype was seen many times. A read error may account for a junction end that differs from germline. The CDR3 protein is CASSSTRLAGVQLF. The CDR3 nucleotides are TGTGCCAGCAGCTCAACCCGACTAGCGGGAGTGCAACTTTTC. This chain links TRBV7-8 with TRBJ2-7; 12 nucleotides agree with TRBD2. From germline, CDR1 is SGHVS and CDR2 FQNEAQ. The CDR3 spans 14 residues.

Regarding this clonotype: Given a far larger clone just one base away, this is likely a sequencing read error. This sequence joins TRBV7-3 and TRBJ2-3; 8 positions match TRBD2. CDR3 length: 14 residues. Germline CDR1 and CDR2: SGHTA and FQGTGA. This chain's CDR3 is CASSASGGEDMQYF. The DNA of the CDR3 is TGCGCCAGCAGCGCGAGCGGGGGAGAGGATATGCAGTATTTT.

This clonotype was counted ten times or more. The rearrangement links TRBV6-9 to TRBJ1-2, with TRBD1 matching 7 bases. CDR1 is MNHGY and CDR2 is SVAAGI in the germline V gene. Losses at the gene ends were 3 bases for V and 1 base for J; bases not matched to a gene: 8. CDR3 length equals 16 residues. CDR3 coding DNA: TGTGCCAGCAGTTACTTAGGGACAGCGGATAACTATGGCTACACCTTC. Encoded protein: CASSYLGTADNYGYTF.

This clonotype was seen repeatedly, ten times or more. J is TRBJ2-2 and V is TRBV2, with D tentatively TRBD2 (5 bases). The germline CDR1 and CDR2 sequences are SNHLY and FYNNEI. Between the trimmed V and J ends, which lost 6 bases and 7 bases, there was a span of 15 bases. The CDR3 totals 14 residues. CDR3 sequence reads: CASRGRGVGGELFF. CDR3 coding DNA: TGTGCCAGCAGGGGCCGGGGAGTGGGCGGGGAGCTGTTTTTT.

This clonotype has ten or more counts. The chain is built from TRBV2 and TRBJ1-1; D is uncertain. The CDR3 covers 14 residues. With 0 bases removed from V and 0 bases from J, the gap between germline ends came to 5 bases. Germline-derived CDR1 and CDR2 are SNHLY and FYNNEI. CDR3 sequence (DNA): TGTGCCAGCAGTGAAGCGGGAGTGAACACTGAAGCTTTCTTT. Encoded protein: CASSEAGVNTEAFF.

This clonotype was found a few times. V gene TRBV6-1 combines with J gene TRBJ2-1, with 7 bases lining up with TRBD2. Germline values: CDR1 MNHNS, CDR2 SASEGT. Germline trimming cut 5 bases from V and 3 bases from J; bases unmatched to any gene: 7. The CDR3 runs 15 residues. CDR3 bases: TGTGCCAGCAGTATAGCGGGCCTTCACTACAATGAGCAGTTCTTC. It yields the protein CASSIAGLHYNEQFF.

To note about this clonotype: A single base separates this from a much larger clone, so it may be a read error. The genes are TRBV6-2 or TRBV6-3 and TRBJ2-7; D is perhaps TRBD1 (6 bases). The CDR3 consists of 16 residues. From germline, CDR1 is MNHEY and CDR2 SVGEGT. V lost 8 bases, J lost 1 base, and 21 bases lay in between. CDR3 sequence reads: CASLYRAPTPSYEQYF. The CDR3 bases are TGTGCCAGCCTGTACAGGGCCCCGACACCATCCTACGAGCAGTACTTC.

The sample holds many counts of this clonotype. J is TRBJ2-1 and V is TRBV7-2, with TRBD2 identical over 10 bases. From germline, CDR1 is SGHTA and CDR2 FQGNSA. CDR3 length: 15 residues. Trimming cost V 5 bases and J 6 bases; bases outside gene matches: 7. The CDR3 DNA reads TGTGCCAGCAGCCAAAGCGGGAGGGCGTCCAATGAGCAGTTCTTC. Translation: CASSQSGRASNEQFF.

This clonotype showed up many times. This chain joins TRBV28 and TRBJ2-7, with 7 bases fitting TRBD2. The V segment lost 3 bases and the J segment 4 bases; nucleotides outside the gene matches: 6. The CDR3 totals 14 residues. Germline values: CDR1 MDHEN, CDR2 SYDVKM. The CDR3 DNA reads TGTGCCAGCAGTTTTGGGAGGGCCGGTTACGAGCAGTACTTC. It is translated as CASSFGRAGYEQYF.

This clonotype was counted at least ten times. This chain uses TRBV27 with TRBJ2-2; D may be TRBD2 (7 bases). The CDR3 is 16 amino acids. V lost 2 bases and J lost 6, with 16 bases in between. In germline, CDR1 is MNHEY, CDR2 SMNVEV (reference sequence). CDR3 nucleotides: TGTGCCAGCAGTTTAATGGGGGGGCGAAGGGCCGGGGAGCTGTTTTTT. Its protein is CASSLMGGRRAGELFF.

This clonotype was counted at least ten times. The V and J genes are TRBV5-1 and TRBJ2-2, with no clear D. The V and J ends lost 2 bases and 8 bases respectively, with 13 bases between them. Germline V gene lookup returns CDR1 SGHRS and CDR2 YFSETQ. The CDR3 totals 14 residues. The CDR3 sequence: CASSLGLRGGELFF. CDR3 DNA: TGCGCCAGCAGCTTAGGGCTCCGTGGAGGGGAGCTGTTTTTT.

Many counts were recorded for this clonotype. This chain links TRBV12-3 or TRBV12-4 with TRBJ2-5; 7 bases match TRBD2. The CDR3 totals 15 residues. The V gene end was trimmed by 8 bases and the J gene end by 5 bases; junction bases not matched to a gene: 14. The CDR3 sequence is CASGLRDYGMETQYF. CDR3 nucleotide sequence: TGTGCCAGCGGACTCCGGGACTACGGCATGGAGACCCAGTACTTC.

This clonotype was seen many times. This sequence joins TRBV28 and TRBJ1-6; TRBD1 might be the D (6 bases). The CDR3 is 15 residues long. Trimming shortened V by 2 bases and J by 2 bases, and 7 bases separated the two germline ends. Germline V gene data show CDR1 as MDHEN and CDR2 as SYDVKM. The CDR3 reads CASSLTGTYNSPLHF. CDR3 coding DNA: TGTGCCAGCAGTTTAACAGGGACCTATAATTCACCCCTCCACTTT.

Of note for this clonotype: Given a much more abundant clone one base away, this may be a read error. The chain combines TRBV28 with TRBJ2-6, with D possibly being TRBD1 (5 bases). V shed 5 bases and J shed 1 base, with 15 bases lying between them. Germline V gene data show CDR1 as MDHEN and CDR2 as SYDVKM. The CDR3 covers 17 residues. In DNA form, the CDR3 reads TGTGCCAGCAGTGATTTGCTGGACACATCTGGGGCCAACGTCCTGACTTTC. Translation: CASSDLLDTSGANVLTF.

This clonotype was counted ten times or more. The chain employs TRBV28 and TRBJ1-1; D call uncertain. V was shortened by 7 bases and J by 4 bases, with 16 bases between the two germline ends. Per germline, CDR1 MDHEN and CDR2 SYDVKM. The CDR3 is 14 residues long. CDR3: CASTLGPSGTEAFF. In DNA, the CDR3 is TGTGCCAGCACCCTTGGGCCGTCGGGCACTGAAGCTTTCTTT.

The rearrangement uses TRBV7-9 and TRBJ2-7; 11 bases line up with TRBD1. The germline gives CDR1 SEHNR, CDR2 FQNEAQ (reference sequence). Losses at the gene ends were 5 bases for V and 4 bases for J; bases not matched to a gene: 10. There are 16 residues in the CDR3. CDR3 bases: TGTGCCAGCAGCCTGTCCGGGACAGGGGGGTTGTACGAGCAGTACTTC. This translates into CASSLSGTGGLYEQYF.

The chain couples TRBV12-3 or TRBV12-4 to TRBJ2-7, with D possibly matching TRBD2 (7 bases). Between the trimmed V and J ends, which lost 7 bases and 6 bases, there was a span of 25 bases. The CDR3 spans 16 residues. The CDR3 DNA follows: TGTGCCAGCATTCCGGGAGACCGGGGGGCCGGGGGCGAGCAGTACTTC. Its translation is CASIPGDRGAGGEQYF.

This chain joins TRBV5-6 and TRBJ1-4; weak D call: TRBD1 (6 bases). CDR1 and CDR2 (germline): SGHDT, YYEEEE. Trimming left V 0 bases short and J 8 bases short, with 8 bases between. CDR3 length equals 13 residues. CDR3 bases: TGTGCCAGCAGCTTGGACAGGGCAGAAAAACTGTTTTTT. Its translation is CASSLDRAEKLFF.

This clonotype was seen a few times. A single base separates this from a much larger clone, so it may be a read error. The chain employs TRBV7-2 and TRBJ2-4; the match to TRBD2 covers 7 bases. The ends lost 4 bases at V and 8 bases at J; junction bases unmatched: 11. Germline-derived CDR1 and CDR2 are SGHTA and FQGNSA. The CDR3 consists of 15 residues. The CDR3 DNA follows: TGTGCCAGCAGCTACCGGACTAGGGGCTTAGACATTCAGTACTTC. Protein sequence: CASSYRTRGLDIQYF.

This clonotype was counted ten times or more. This rearrangement joins TRBV29-1 to TRBJ2-7; 11 nucleotides align to TRBD2. The germline V gene has CDR1 SQVTM and CDR2 ANQGSEA. The CDR3 sequence is 14 residues long. The ends lost 6 bases at V and 5 bases at J; junction bases unmatched: 9. The CDR3 nucleotides read TGCAGCGTCCGAACTAGCGGGAGCGCTAACGAGCAGTACTTC. Translating gives CSVRTSGSANEQYF.

This clonotype came up many times. The chain carries TRBV29-1 and TRBJ2-7, with D uncertain. CDR3 length: 12 amino acids. Per germline, CDR1 SQVTM and CDR2 ANQGSEA. Trimming left V 4 bases short and J 6 bases short, with 13 bases between. The CDR3 region is CSVGSQSGEQYF. Written as DNA, the CDR3 is TGCAGCGTTGGATCACAGTCGGGCGAGCAGTACTTC.

This chain links TRBV7-6 with TRBJ1-1, with D maybe TRBD1 (5 bases). Germline CDR1 and CDR2: SGHVS and FNYEAQ. V lost 5 bases and J 5 bases, leaving 21 bases between the germline ends. The CDR3 consists of 16 residues. CDR3 residues: CASSPSNLPGLTEAFF. The CDR3 coding sequence is TGTGCCAGCAGCCCATCCAACCTTCCAGGGTTGACTGAAGCTTTCTTT.

This clonotype showed up many times. This chain connects TRBV11-2 to TRBJ1-1; D is ambiguous. The CDR3 has 14 amino acids. Looked up from germline, CDR1 is SGHAT and CDR2 is FQNNGV. Trimming left V 3 bases short and J 0 bases short, with 8 bases between. CDR3 nucleotide sequence: TGTGCCAGCAGCTTCGAAAGGATGAACACTGAAGCTTTCTTT. Amino acids: CASSFERMNTEAFF.

This chain connects TRBV29-1 to TRBJ1-6, with D perhaps TRBD1 (5 bases). V gave up 5 bases and J gave up 7 bases, with 12 bases separating them. Germline CDR1 reads SQVTM; CDR2 reads ANQGSEA. The CDR3 has 13 residues. CDR3 in amino acids: CSVSDSTNSPLHF. CDR3 DNA sequence: TGCAGCGTTTCCGACAGTACCAATTCACCCCTCCACTTT.

CDR3 sequence (DNA): TGTGCCAGCAGCTTATCGGACAGTGGGAGAACTGAAGCTTTCTTT. Amino acids: CASSLSDSGRTEAFF. This chain joins TRBV7-3 and TRBJ1-1; D is perhaps TRBD1 (6 bases). The CDR3 loop spans 15 amino acids. CDR1 is SGHTA, CDR2 FQGTGA, per germline. Between the trimmed V and J ends, which lost 2 bases and 5 bases, there was a span of 15 bases.

This clonotype was picked up a small number of times. The genes are TRBV3-1 and TRBJ2-5; D remains unclear. The V end was cut by 0 bases, the J end by 0 bases, with 11 bases between. The germline gives CDR1 LGHDT, CDR2 YNNKEL (reference sequence). CDR3 length: 16 amino acids. The CDR3 DNA follows: TGTGCCAGCAGCCAAGAATCAGAAATGTACCAAGAGACCCAGTACTTC. This codes for CASSQESEMYQETQYF.